One and the same sample provided the 20 T cell receptor beta chains below, sequenced in a study of B cell selection in AIRE deficiency. Regulatory T cells were sorted as CD4+CD25hiCD127low/negative. The assay was immunoSEQ multiplex PCR, and TCRdb's table has in-frame clones only and misses some. The sample shows around 20,000 clones, around 93% of them seen only once. The sample taken for sequencing was Tregs sorted from PBMCs. The receptor set was obtained from a human donor with AIRE deficiency.

The chain links TRBV6-1 to TRBJ1-2, with TRBD1 matching over 7 bases. CDR3 length: 13 amino acids. V shed 6 bases, J shed 8 bases, and the junction held 9 bases outside the gene matches. Germline CDR1 and CDR2: MNHNS and SASEGT. The CDR3 DNA is TGTGCCAGCAGCGAAAACGGACAGGACGGCTACACCTTC. Translating gives CASSENGQDGYTF.

The chain couples TRBV6-5 to TRBJ1-2; possible D gene TRBD1, 5 bases. Deletions cut 6 bases from V and 4 bases from J, with 15 bases between. Germline V gene sequence: CDR1 MNHEY, CDR2 SVGAGI. This CDR3 contains 14 residues. Here the CDR3 reads CASRPGTIIYGYTF. In DNA form, the CDR3 reads TGTGCCAGCAGACCCGGGACGATTATCTATGGCTACACCTTC.

The V call is TRBV7-2, the J call TRBJ2-7; 9 bases agree with TRBD2. There are 14 residues in the CDR3. Germline V gene lookup returns CDR1 SGHTA and CDR2 FQGNSA. Losses at the gene ends were 5 bases for V and 1 base for J; bases not matched to a gene: 3. The DNA for the CDR3 is TGTGCCAGCAGCCGGACTAGCGAATCCTACGAGCAGTACTTC. Translated, it gives CASSRTSESYEQYF.

The rearrangement uses TRBV27 and TRBJ1-1, with 9 positions matching TRBD1. The germline gives CDR1 MNHEY, CDR2 SMNVEV (reference sequence). With V trimmed by 8 bases and J by 4 bases, 8 bases remained unmatched. CDR3 size: 14 residues. The CDR3: CASGQGRWSTEAFF. The DNA for the CDR3 is TGTGCCAGCGGACAGGGGAGGTGGAGCACTGAAGCTTTCTTT.

The V gene is TRBV18, the J gene TRBJ1-5; tentatively, D is TRBD1 (5 bases). V was cut by 6 bases and J by 2 bases, with 11 bases left in between. The CDR3 has 14 amino acids. Per the germline V gene, CDR1 is KGHSH and CDR2 is LQKENI. The CDR3 loop reads CASSQGGGNQPQHF. CDR3 coding DNA: TGTGCCAGCTCGCAGGGAGGCGGCAATCAGCCCCAGCATTTT.

The CDR3 loop reads CASTLWPANTGELFF. CDR3 nucleotide sequence: TGTGCCAGCACCCTTTGGCCCGCGAACACCGGGGAGCTGTTTTTT. The chain recombines TRBV27 with TRBJ2-2; D gene uncertain. This CDR3 contains 15 residues. Germline assignment: CDR1 MNHEY and CDR2 SMNVEV (reference sequence). V shed 7 bases and J shed 0 bases, with 12 bases lying between them.

This sequence joins TRBV27 and TRBJ1-2, with 8 bases that match TRBD1. Losses at the gene ends were 5 bases for V and 6 bases for J; bases not matched to a gene: 23. CDR1 is MNHEY and CDR2 is SMNVEV in the germline V gene (reference sequence). The CDR3 sequence is 19 residues long. CDR3 protein: CASSHRPGSRAGGENGYTF. The CDR3 region has the DNA TGTGCCAGCAGTCATCGGCCGGGATCCCGGGCAGGGGGCGAGAATGGCTACACCTTC.

This clone was detected only once. The chain is built from TRBV5-1 and TRBJ2-1; D remains unclear. The germline gives CDR1 SGHRS, CDR2 YFSETQ. Trimming shortened V by 9 bases and J by 3 bases, and 19 bases separated the two germline ends. The CDR3 runs to 15 residues. The CDR3 nucleotides read TGCGCCACCACCGGGCCTAGAGACGGCTACAATGAGCAGTTCTTC. Protein sequence: CATTGPRDGYNEQFF.

V is TRBV21-1 and J is TRBJ2-7. TRBV21-1 is listed as a pseudogene. This CDR3 spans 16 amino acids. This CDR3 is CASNPRGGESSYEQYF. In DNA, the CDR3 is TGTGCCAGCAACCCCAGGGGGGGCGAAAGCTCCTACGAGCAGTACTTC.

CDR3 amino acids: CASGLVAGIVSGNTIYF. The CDR3 DNA reads TGTGCTAGTGGTTTGGTTGCAGGAATTGTCTCTGGAAACACCATATATTTT. The genes are TRBV12-5 and TRBJ1-3; no clear D gene. The ends were cut back, 0 bases at V and 0 bases at J, with 12 bases in the middle. The CDR3 extends over 17 amino acids. The germline V gene encodes CDR1 LGHNT and CDR2 FRNRAP.

This clone was observed a single time. This rearrangement joins TRBV7-3 to TRBJ2-5; 8 bases are a match to TRBD1. In germline, CDR1 is SGHTA, CDR2 FQGTGA. This CDR3 comprises 16 residues. V shed 4 bases, J shed 7 bases, and the junction held 14 bases outside the gene matches. CDR3 in amino acids: CASSSGRTGRQGTQYF. The CDR3 region has the DNA TGTGCCAGCAGCTCAGGAAGGACAGGGAGGCAGGGGACCCAGTACTTC.

The chain is built from TRBV27 and TRBJ2-1, with TRBD2 matching 10 bases. Germline CDR1 reads MNHEY; CDR2 reads SMNVEV (reference sequence). Germline trimming cut 8 bases from V and 0 bases from J; bases unmatched to any gene: 4. The CDR3 extends over 15 amino acids. The CDR3 reads CASEPSGSSYNEQFF. The CDR3, as DNA: TGTGCCAGCGAACCTAGCGGGAGCTCCTACAATGAGCAGTTCTTC.

The J gene is TRBJ2-2, the V gene TRBV19; TRBD2 matches 9 bases. Per germline, CDR1 LNHDA and CDR2 SQIVND (reference sequence). Losses at the gene ends were 4 bases for V and 3 bases for J; bases not matched to a gene: 6. This CDR3 contains 16 residues. The CDR3 region is CASSRSGTSYTGELFF. CDR3 sequence (DNA): TGTGCCAGTAGTAGATCCGGGACTAGCTACACCGGGGAGCTGTTTTTT.

The genes are TRBV5-4 and TRBJ1-1; 10 bases match TRBD1. V gave up 1 base and J gave up 5 bases; unmatched junction bases: 5. CDR3 length equals 15 residues. Germline V CDR1 and CDR2: SGHNT, YYREEE (reference sequence). CDR3: CASSLIDRGPTEAFF. CDR3 in DNA: TGTGCCAGCAGCTTGATCGACAGGGGGCCGACTGAAGCTTTCTTT.

Only one count was recorded for this clone. The chain employs TRBV7-2 and TRBJ2-5; D gene unclear. This CDR3 contains 18 residues. The V gene lost 2 bases and the J gene lost 3 bases, with 22 bases spanning the gap. Germline V gene data show CDR1 as SGHTA and CDR2 as FQGNSA. The CDR3 loop is CASSLRRLDPRWKETQYF. The CDR3, as DNA: TGTGCCAGCAGCTTAAGGAGACTCGATCCTAGATGGAAAGAGACCCAGTACTTC.

This chain connects TRBV6-5 to TRBJ2-3; D might be TRBD1 (6 bases). The CDR3 spans 14 residues. V gave up 5 bases and J gave up 5 bases, with 14 bases separating them. The germline gives CDR1 MNHEY, CDR2 SVGAGI. The CDR3, as DNA: TGTGCCAGCAGTGTGACAGGACCAGGAGATACGCAGTATTTT. This sequence encodes CASSVTGPGDTQYF.

For the CDR3, the DNA is TGTGCCAGCAGCCTTAAAGGACAGGGGGCTTATGGCTACACCTTC. Translation gives CASSLKGQGAYGYTF. This chain joins TRBV28 and TRBJ1-2; 11 bases align to TRBD1. CDR3 length equals 15 residues. Germline V gene lookup returns CDR1 MDHEN and CDR2 SYDVKM. Losses at the gene ends were 6 bases for V and 5 bases for J; bases not matched to a gene: 8.

V is TRBV6-5 and J is TRBJ2-2; D unclear. CDR1 is MNHEY and CDR2 is SVGAGI in the germline V gene. The ends were cut back, 6 bases at V and 1 base at J, with 12 bases in the middle. The CDR3 has 15 residues. CDR3 nucleotide sequence: TGTGCCAGCAGCATATTCCAGCTGAACACCGGGGAGCTGTTTTTT. Translation gives CASSIFQLNTGELFF.

V gene TRBV11-3 combines with J gene TRBJ2-3, with TRBD2 identical over 7 bases. V shed 3 bases, J shed 3 bases, and the junction held 6 bases outside the gene matches. CDR1 is SGHNT and CDR2 is YENEEA in the germline V gene. The CDR3 contains 15 residues. CDR3 sequence: CASSFGEGMTDTQYF. In DNA, the CDR3 is TGTGCCAGCAGCTTTGGGGAGGGGATGACAGATACGCAGTATTTT.

The chain is built from TRBV11-1 and TRBJ2-3; TRBD2 might be the D (6 bases). Germline CDR1 is SGHAT and CDR2 is FQDESV (reference sequence). V shed 3 bases and J shed 0 bases, with 10 bases lying between them. This CDR3 is built from 15 residues. The CDR3 DNA is TGTGCCAGCAGCTTTCGGGAGCCGAGCACAGATACGCAGTATTTT. It specifies CASSFREPSTDTQYF.